This T cell receptor (beta chain) comes out of a study of blood T cell repertoires in COVID-19. Across the study: Acute and convalescent COVID-19 specimens originated in the United States, Italy and Spain. T cells, B-cell-depleted T cells, or PBMCs provided the cDNA or gDNA that served as material.

In the original analysis: Amplified reference gene primers provided the basis for estimating nucleated cell counts. Using immunoSEQ multiplex PCR, the repertoire was profiled, and TCRdb retains in-frame clones only, with some absent. The V and J calls and clone size come from that table; D and trimming were worked out from the DNA. This sample has under 250,000 clones, with 65% to 90% found just once. The origin of this receptor is a woman in her 70s with acute or convalescent COVID-19. Material: peripheral blood.

The chain's CDR3 is CASSFRLAGVGDTQYF. The CDR3 nucleotides are TGTGCCAGCAGTTTCCGACTAGCGGGGGTGGGAGATACGCAGTATTTT. The rearrangement links TRBV7-2 to TRBJ2-3; 12 bases map to TRBD2. The junction had 9 bases not matched to a gene; V was cut back by 6 bases and J by 5 bases. Germline values: CDR1 SGHTA, CDR2 FQGNSA. The CDR3 has 16 residues.